Shown below are 24 T cell receptor beta chains from a single sample sequenced in a study of cytomegalovirus exposure and HLA in healthy donors. Researchers ran the PCR with 60 Vbeta and 13 Jbeta primers. Sequenced by immunoSEQ multiplex PCR; TCRdb stores in-frame clones only, minus some. The sample records 110,000 or so clones, roughly 15% being singletons. Sequenced material: PBMCs. The source of these receptors is a female donor in good health and CMV-seronegative.

This clone was counted a few times. The genes are TRBV7-8 and TRBJ2-7, with a possible D match to TRBD2 (6 bases). The V gene lost 2 bases and the J gene lost 6 bases, with 11 bases spanning the gap. The CDR3 extends over 13 amino acids. From germline, CDR1 is SGHVS and CDR2 FQNEAQ. CDR3 residues: CASSLSVGGEQYF. CDR3 in DNA: TGTGCCAGCAGCTTATCCGTGGGGGGCGAGCAGTACTTC.

This clone came up a few times. The chain uses TRBV6-6 and TRBJ1-5; possible D gene TRBD1, 6 bases. V dropped 10 bases and J dropped 7 bases, with 20 bases sitting between them. This CDR3 contains 14 residues. The germline gives CDR1 MNHNY, CDR2 SVGAGI (reference sequence). CDR3 in DNA: TGTGCCACCCAACAGGGCTCCCTAGGGCAGCCCCAGCATTTT. Translating gives CATQQGSLGQPQHF.

The chain links TRBV2 to TRBJ2-7, with 8 bases that match TRBD1. J was trimmed by 6 bases and V by 0 bases; bases with no gene match: 10. Germline CDR1 reads SNHLY; CDR2 reads FYNNEI. This CDR3 region has 16 residues. The CDR3 region has the DNA TGTGCCAGCAGTGAAGCACTACCGGGACAGGAGCTCGAGCAGTACTTC. As protein: CASSEALPGQELEQYF.

This clone has a handful of counts. The chain links TRBV30 to TRBJ1-2; no clear D gene. Per the germline V gene, CDR1 is GTSNPN and CDR2 is SVGIG (reference sequence). V shed 0 bases and J shed 8 bases, with 7 bases lying between them. The CDR3 extends over 11 amino acids. The CDR3 coding sequence is TGTGCCTGGAGTGTACTTGAGGGCTACACCTTC. Translation: CAWSVLEGYTF.

The chain employs TRBV7-9 and TRBJ1-3, with 8 positions matching TRBD1. The trim removed 7 bases at V and 6 bases at J, leaving 8 bases unmatched. The CDR3 extends over 14 amino acids. Germline lookup yields CDR1 SEHNR and CDR2 FQNEAQ (reference sequence). DNA of the CDR3: TGTGCCAGCAAAGGACAGGGTCTGACAAACACCATATATTTT. Its protein product is CASKGQGLTNTIYF.

This clone was counted between two and nine times. The chain is built from TRBV11-2 and TRBJ2-1; D unclear. This CDR3 has 14 residues. V was cut by 2 bases and J by 4 bases, with 9 bases left in between. Germline assignment: CDR1 SGHAT and CDR2 FQNNGV. The chain's CDR3 is CASSLLGGYNEQFF. Here the CDR3 DNA reads TGTGCCAGCAGCTTATTAGGCGGTTACAATGAGCAGTTCTTC.

This chain connects TRBV18 to TRBJ1-2; 7 bases agree with TRBD1. In germline, CDR1 is KGHSH, CDR2 LQKENI. The CDR3 consists of 15 residues. Trimming took 1 base from V and 3 from J; bases not matched to a gene: 5. CDR3 region: CASSPRSGQHYGYTF. The CDR3 nucleotides are TGTGCCAGCTCACCACGATCGGGACAGCACTATGGCTACACCTTC.

The rearrangement links TRBV6-5 to TRBJ1-1; possibly TRBD1 for D (6 bases). Germline CDR1 reads MNHEY; CDR2 reads SVGAGI. CDR3 size: 13 residues. The V end was cut by 6 bases, the J end by 5 bases, with 13 bases between. CDR3 DNA sequence: TGTGCCAGCAGGGCTACAGGGCGTACTGAAGCTTTCTTT. It translates to CASRATGRTEAFF.

This clone was counted only a few times. Written as DNA, the CDR3 is TGTGCCAGCAGTGAAGGACTATACGAGCAGTACTTC. Its translation is CASSEGLYEQYF. The chain joins TRBV28 to TRBJ2-7; D is possibly TRBD2 (6 bases). Trimming removed 5 bases at V and 4 bases at J, with 9 bases between. The V gene's germline CDR1 is MDHEN and CDR2 SYDVKM. CDR3 length: 12 amino acids.

The genes are TRBV5-1 and TRBJ1-4; possibly TRBD1 for D (6 bases). The germline V and J ends were trimmed by 4 bases and 7 bases, with 14 bases remaining between them. CDR1 and CDR2 from the germline V gene are SGHRS and YFSETQ. The length of the CDR3 is 14 residues. Here the CDR3 DNA reads TGCGCCAGCAGCCTGGACAGCAGTTCTGAAAAACTGTTTTTT. Amino acid sequence: CASSLDSSSEKLFF.

Written as DNA, the CDR3 is TGTGCCACCAGCAGAACCGGACAGGGGGCGGATGGCTACACCTTC. This encodes CATSRTGQGADGYTF. The rearrangement links TRBV15 to TRBJ1-2; 11 bases are shared with TRBD1. Germline trimming cut 2 bases from V and 6 bases from J; bases unmatched to any gene: 5. From germline, CDR1 is LNHNV and CDR2 YYDKDF (reference sequence). The CDR3 sequence is 15 residues long.

The V call is TRBV6-1, the J call TRBJ2-3, with 7 nucleotides matching TRBD1. There are 17 residues in the CDR3. J lost 1 base, V lost 3 bases, and 10 bases had no gene match. Germline V gene lookup returns CDR1 MNHNS and CDR2 SASEGT. The CDR3 sequence is CASSEARDRAGTDTQYF. The CDR3 DNA sequence: TGTGCCAGCAGTGAGGCCAGAGACAGGGCGGGCACAGATACGCAGTATTTT.

This clone was counted once. The rearrangement links TRBV19 to TRBJ2-7, with D tentatively TRBD1 (6 bases). The CDR3 has 14 residues. Trimming took off 1 base at V and 5 bases at J, with 12 bases between the two ends. Germline V gene sequence: CDR1 LNHDA, CDR2 SQIVND (reference sequence). CDR3 nucleotides: TGTGCCAGTAGTATAGGCGGCAGGGGAGACGAGCAGTACTTC. This sequence encodes CASSIGGRGDEQYF. Combining the CDR3 with reference TRBV19 and TRBJ2-7 gives the whole variable domain DGGITQSPKYLFRKEGQNVTLSCEQNLNHDAMYWYRQDPGQGLRLIYYSQIVNDFQKGDIAEGYSVSREKKESFPLTVTSAQKNPTAFYLCASSIGGRGDEQYFGPGTRLTVT.

CDR3 region: CASSRQGNTGELFF. CDR3 bases: TGTGCCAGCTCACGACAGGGGAACACCGGGGAGCTGTTTTTT. The chain has TRBV18 and TRBJ2-2; 7 bases match TRBD1. Unmatched junction bases numbered 0, after V lost 4 bases and J lost 1 base. The CDR3 spans 14 residues. Germline V gives CDR1 KGHSH, CDR2 LQKENI.

This clone has a handful of counts. The chain has TRBV4-2 and TRBJ2-1; 7 bases are shared with TRBD1. The CDR3 has 17 amino acids. The V gene's germline CDR1 is LGHNA and CDR2 YNFKEQ. Germline trimming cut 0 bases from V and 8 bases from J; bases unmatched to any gene: 13. Here the CDR3 reads CASSQDPPRGSGYEQFF. CDR3 bases: TGTGCCAGCAGCCAAGACCCCCCCAGGGGGTCCGGGTATGAGCAGTTCTTC.

This clone was seen only a few times. The chain links TRBV19 to TRBJ1-5; 8 bases align to TRBD1. Trimming took 1 base from V and 0 from J; bases not matched to a gene: 2. Germline CDR1 and CDR2: LNHDA and SQIVND (reference sequence). The CDR3 runs to 16 residues. For the CDR3, the DNA is TGTGCCAGTAGTATAGCAGGGGGCTATAGCAATCAGCCCCAGCATTTT. This sequence encodes CASSIAGGYSNQPQHF.

The rearrangement uses TRBV7-6 and TRBJ1-2; possibly TRBD1 for D (6 bases). V lost 5 bases and J lost 4, with 17 bases in between. This CDR3 comprises 15 residues. Per germline, CDR1 SGHVS and CDR2 FNYEAQ. As DNA, the CDR3 is TGTGCCAGCAGCGAACGCCGGGACACCCGCTATGGCTACACCTTC. Encoded protein: CASSERRDTRYGYTF.

This clone was detected a few times. This chain joins TRBV4-1 and TRBJ2-7, with 8 bases lining up with TRBD2. Germline values: CDR1 MGHRA, CDR2 YSYEKL. The CDR3 loop spans 16 amino acids. V lost 3 bases and J lost 2; bases outside the gene matches: 9. The CDR3 DNA follows: TGCGCCAGCAGCCACCCTCGGACCGGGAGGGCCTACGAGCAGTACTTC. Its translation: CASSHPRTGRAYEQYF.

The chain uses TRBV7-6 and TRBJ2-1; no reliable D call. Looked up from germline, CDR1 is SGHVS and CDR2 is FNYEAQ. CDR3 size: 13 residues. Trimming removed 5 bases at V and 12 bases at J, with 17 bases between. CDR3 sequence: CASSGASQVTQFF. CDR3 coding DNA: TGTGCCAGCAGCGGTGCATCTCAGGTAACGCAGTTCTTC.

The table lists this clone with a few counts. The germline gene is not matched at one end of the junction; a read error may be the cause. The chain is built from TRBV6-1 and TRBJ2-2; unclear D gene. CDR1 is MNHNS and CDR2 is SASEGT in the germline V gene. The CDR3 covers 10 residues. The CDR3: CASSEEELAF. The CDR3, as DNA: TGTGCCAGCAGTGAAGAGGAGTTGGCTTTT.

The rearrangement links TRBV6-4 to TRBJ2-3; 10 positions agree with TRBD1. This CDR3 contains 14 residues. Germline CDR1 and CDR2: MRHNA and SNTAGT. V trimming: 8 bases; J trimming: 1 base; junction bases outside the gene matches: 3. The CDR3 reads CASGTGDGTDTQYF. In nucleotides, the CDR3 is TGTGCCAGCGGGACAGGGGACGGCACAGATACGCAGTATTTT.

V gene TRBV15 combines with J gene TRBJ2-7, with a tentative D call TRBD2 (5 bases). The CDR3 is 14 residues long. Trimming took off 1 base at V and 2 bases at J, with 9 bases between the two ends. Per germline, CDR1 LNHNV and CDR2 YYDKDF (reference sequence). CDR3 in amino acids: CATSRVSGAYEQYF. The CDR3 nucleotides are TGTGCCACCAGCAGAGTTTCCGGGGCCTACGAGCAGTACTTC.

This clone was counted only a few times. V gene TRBV9 combines with J gene TRBJ1-3; tentative D call: TRBD1 (5 bases). The CDR3 contains 15 residues. Germline assignment: CDR1 SGDLS and CDR2 YYNGEE. Trimming cost V 0 bases and J 7 bases, with 14 bases left between them. For the CDR3, the DNA is TGTGCCAGCAGCGTAGATCAGGGCTCGAAGAACACCATATATTTT. Translation gives CASSVDQGSKNTIYF.

There are a few counts of this clone. The J gene is TRBJ2-7, the V gene TRBV7-2; weak D call: TRBD2 (5 bases). Germline loops: CDR1 SGHTA, CDR2 FQGNSA. Trimming stripped 1 base from V and 3 bases from J, with 13 bases between. This CDR3 spans 15 amino acids. This CDR3 reads CASSLGLAEIYEQYF. For the CDR3, the DNA is TGTGCCAGCAGCTTAGGGCTAGCAGAGATCTACGAGCAGTACTTC.